This T cell receptor (beta chain) was sequenced during a study of vaccination and CD4 T cells after COVID-19. As for treatment: approximately 9-day PBMC culture with coronavirus spike peptide pools or control peptides (ViraFEST assay). Prior to the COVID-19 pandemic (2011-2018), the unexposed donor's CD4+ T cells were collected. The CDR3 has 12 residues. Between the trimmed V and J ends, which lost 6 bases and 4 bases, there was a span of 9 bases. Germline values: CDR1 MGHRA, CDR2 YSYEKL. Scientists ran DNA taken from cultured CD4+ T cells through the Oncomine TCR Beta short-read assay for sequencing. TCRdb independently ran MiXCR on the PCR reads; one entry per CDR3 protein. The data show 6,000 to 7,000 distinct CDR3 sequences, around three quarters seen once. As concerns this clonotype: Its specificity is not known.

The sequence derives from a human donor in good health. The sequenced material came from CD4+ T cells from blood, cultured in vitro. The V and J genes are TRBV4-1 and TRBJ1-2; D uncertain. The DNA for the CDR3 is TGCGCCAGCAGGCATTCGAGCTATGGCTACACCTTC. Its translation: CASRHSSYGYTF.